Listed below are T cell receptor beta chains from one sample, sequenced in a study of blood T cell repertoires in COVID-19. The table came from immunoSEQ multiplex PCR; TCRdb's copy has only in-frame clones and leaves some out. The sample contains 130,000 to 150,000 clones, about 85% of which appear only once. Sequencing was done on a sample of peripheral blood. Source of these receptors: a woman in her sixties or seventies with COVID-19, enrolled during active disease. Both conserved end residues are part of each CDR3. The D gene is left open where the match is weak. Not every row has a clone size; where given, it reads once, few, many or a size class.

V	J	size	D	DNA	CDR3
TRBV5-1	TRBJ2-2	.	.	TGCGCCAGCAGCGCGGGCAGGTCAGAGAACACCGGGGAGCTGTTTTTT	CASSAGRSENTGELFF
TRBV2	TRBJ1-2	.	.	TGTGCCAGCAGTGGGGGGCTGGATGGCTACACCTTC	CASSGGLDGYTF
TRBV25-1	TRBJ1-2	.	TRBD1	TGTGCCAGCAGCCCGGGACAGGGATATGGCTACACCTTC	CASSPGQGYGYTF
TRBV7-9	TRBJ1-4	.	.	TGTGCCAGCAGCTTAGGGGCGAGTGGGTTAAGTGAAAAACTGTTTTTT	CASSLGASGLSEKLFF
TRBV5-1	TRBJ1-1	.	.	TGCGCCAGCAGCTTAGCCTCCCTGGGGGCAATAAACACTGAAGCTTTCTTT	CASSLASLGAINTEAFF
TRBV19	TRBJ2-5	.	TRBD1	TGTGCCAGTAGTACCGGACAGGGGGAGGAGACCCAGTACTTC	CASSTGQGEETQYF
TRBV7-2	TRBJ2-1	.	TRBD2	TGTGCCAGCAGCCCTAGCTGGACTAGCGGGGGGTACAATGAGCAGTTCTTC	CASSPSWTSGGYNEQFF
TRBV6-2/TRBV6-3	TRBJ2-7	once	.	TGTGCCAGCAGTGCACCGGGAAAAACTGCCTACGAGCAGTACTTC	CASSAPGKTAYEQYF
TRBV6-5	TRBJ1-2	.	.	TGTGCGTGCGGGCAGGCGCAAGCTAACTATGGCTACACCTTC	CACGQAQANYGYTF
TRBV24-1	TRBJ2-2	.	TRBD1	TGTGCCACCAGTGATCACAGGGGGGCCGGGGAGCTGTTTTTT	CATSDHRGAGELFF
TRBV12-3/TRBV12-4	TRBJ1-5	.	TRBD1	TGTGCCAGCAGGACAGGGGTCCAGCCCCAGCATTTT	CASRTGVQPQHF
TRBV13	TRBJ1-2	.	.	TGTGCCAGCAGCTTCCCAGTCTCCGGGTCTGCCTTC	CASSFPVSGSAF
TRBV10-3	TRBJ1-5	once	.	TGTGCCATCAGCGTTGACAGCGGGAGCAATCAGCCCCAGCATTTT	CAISVDSGSNQPQHF
TRBV28	TRBJ2-7	.	.	TGTGCCAGCAGTCCGGCGGGGTCCTACGAGCAGTACTTC	CASSPAGSYEQYF
TRBV11-2	TRBJ2-1	.	TRBD1	TGTGCCAGCAGCTTAGGAGGCGGGACAGGGACAAACAATGAGCAGTTCTTC	CASSLGGGTGTNNEQFF
TRBV12-3/TRBV12-4	TRBJ1-5	few	.	TGTGCCAGCAACCGCGGGGGGGGTCAGCCCCAGCATTTT	CASNRGGGQPQHF
TRBV5-4	TRBJ2-5	.	.	TGTGCCAGCAGCTTGGGATTCGAGCTGGAGACCCAGTACTTC	CASSLGFELETQYF